This T cell receptor (beta chain) was identified in a study of cytomegalovirus exposure and HLA in healthy donors. Use of 60 Vbeta and 13 Jbeta primers characterized the PCR. Only in-frame clones appear in the TCRdb table, and some are missing; sequencing was by immunoSEQ multiplex PCR. The sample gives some 120,000 clones, 75% to 85% of which show up once; 1% is in the top ten. Trimming shortened V by 0 bases and J by 4 bases, and 13 bases separated the two germline ends. The CDR3 has 15 residues. Germline assignment: CDR1 SGHKS and CDR2 YYEKEE (reference sequence). The TCR originated in a man in his forties in good health and CMV-seronegative. The chain recombines TRBV5-5 with TRBJ1-2; D ambiguous. Sample: PBMCs. The CDR3 protein is CASSLGVPGGYGYTF. The DNA of the CDR3 is TGTGCCAGCAGCTTGGGGGTTCCGGGAGGCTATGGCTACACCTTC.